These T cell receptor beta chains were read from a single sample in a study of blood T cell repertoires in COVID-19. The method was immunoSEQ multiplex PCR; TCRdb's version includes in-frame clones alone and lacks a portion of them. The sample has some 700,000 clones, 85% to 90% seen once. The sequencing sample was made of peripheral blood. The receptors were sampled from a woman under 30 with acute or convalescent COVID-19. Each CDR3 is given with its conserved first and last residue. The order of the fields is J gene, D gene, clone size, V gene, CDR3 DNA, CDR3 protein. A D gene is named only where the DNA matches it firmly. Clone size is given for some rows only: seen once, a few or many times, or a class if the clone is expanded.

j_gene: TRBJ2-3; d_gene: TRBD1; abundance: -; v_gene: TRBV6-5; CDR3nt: TGTGCCGGAAGTCCAGGGGGTCGGGCAGATACGCAGTATTTT; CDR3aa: CAGSPGGRADTQYF
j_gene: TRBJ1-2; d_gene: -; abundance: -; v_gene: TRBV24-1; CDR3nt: TGTGCCACCAGTGGAAACAGGGCGCGCTATGGCTACACCTTC; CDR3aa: CATSGNRARYGYTF
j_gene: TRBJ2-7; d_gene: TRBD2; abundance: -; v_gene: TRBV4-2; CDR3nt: TGTGCCAGCAGCCAAGAAACTAGCGGGGGACCCTACGAGCAGTACTTC; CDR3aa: CASSQETSGGPYEQYF
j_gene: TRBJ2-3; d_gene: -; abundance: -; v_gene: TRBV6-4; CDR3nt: TGTGCCAGCAGTGACAGGGGAGATACGCAGTATTTT; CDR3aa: CASSDRGDTQYF
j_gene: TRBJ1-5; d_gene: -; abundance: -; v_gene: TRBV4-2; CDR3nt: TGTGCCAGCAGCCAGAGGGACAACGGGAATCAGCCCCAGCATTTT; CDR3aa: CASSQRDNGNQPQHF
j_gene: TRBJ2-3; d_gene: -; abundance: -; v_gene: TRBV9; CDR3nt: TGTGCCAGCAGCGTAAGGGGGGGGCCTACAGATACGCAGTATTTT; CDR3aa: CASSVRGGPTDTQYF
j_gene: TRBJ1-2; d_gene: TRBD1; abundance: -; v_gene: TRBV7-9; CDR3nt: TGTGCCAGCGCCGACGGGGATTGGGACAGGTTATATGGCTACACCTTC; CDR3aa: CASADGDWDRLYGYTF
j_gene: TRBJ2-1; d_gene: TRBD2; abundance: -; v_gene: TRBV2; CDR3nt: TGTGCCAGCAGGAACCTCGGGACTAGCGGGGGTAGGGAGCAGTTCTTC; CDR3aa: CASRNLGTSGGREQFF
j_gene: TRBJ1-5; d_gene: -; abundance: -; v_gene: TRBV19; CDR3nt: TGTGCCAGTAGTATAGACGTTTATCAGCCCCAGCATTTT; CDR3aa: CASSIDVYQPQHF
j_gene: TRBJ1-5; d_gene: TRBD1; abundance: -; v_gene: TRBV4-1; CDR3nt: TGCGCCAGCAGCCAAGCCCCGGGACAGGGGGAAAGCAATCAGCCCCAGCATTTT; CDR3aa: CASSQAPGQGESNQPQHF
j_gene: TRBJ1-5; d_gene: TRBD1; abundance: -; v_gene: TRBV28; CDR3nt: TGTGCCAGCAGCCAAGATGAGGGGGCTCAGCCCCAGCATTTT; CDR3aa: CASSQDEGAQPQHF
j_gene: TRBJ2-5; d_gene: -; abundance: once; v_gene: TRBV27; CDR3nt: TGTGCCAGCAGTACTATAGCGGTTGAGACCCAGTACTTC; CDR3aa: CASSTIAVETQYF
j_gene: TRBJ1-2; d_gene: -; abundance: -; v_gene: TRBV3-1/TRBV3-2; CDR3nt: TGTGCCAGCAGCCAAGAAAGGGCGGCGGGGGCTTACTATGGCTACACCTTC; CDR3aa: CASSQERAAGAYYGYTF
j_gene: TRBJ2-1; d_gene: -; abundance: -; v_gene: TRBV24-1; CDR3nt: TGTGCCACCAGTGATCTACCCGGGACAAGCTCCTACAATGAGCAGTTCTTC; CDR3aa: CATSDLPGTSSYNEQFF
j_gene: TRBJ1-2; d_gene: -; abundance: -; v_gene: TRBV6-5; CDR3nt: TGTGCCAGCAGTTATCAGGGAGGGGAGGGGAACGGCTACACCTTC; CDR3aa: CASSYQGGEGNGYTF
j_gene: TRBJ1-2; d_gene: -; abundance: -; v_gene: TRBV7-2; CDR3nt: TGTGCCAGCACCCTCGTAACTCGAGAGTATGGCTACACCTTC; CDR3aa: CASTLVTREYGYTF
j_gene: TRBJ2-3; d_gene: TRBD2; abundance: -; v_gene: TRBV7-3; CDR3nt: TGTGCCAGCAGCTTAACAGCCCTCCCCCCTACTGGGCTAGCGGGGGGGAAAACAGATACGCAGTATTTT; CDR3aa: CASSLTALPPTGLAGGKTDTQYF
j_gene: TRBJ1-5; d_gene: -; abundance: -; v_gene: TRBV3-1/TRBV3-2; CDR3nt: TGTGCCAGCAGCCACCGTGGAGGGGCCAATCAGCCCCAGCATTTT; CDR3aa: CASSHRGGANQPQHF
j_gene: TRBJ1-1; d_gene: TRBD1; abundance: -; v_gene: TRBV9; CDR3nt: TGTGCCAGCAGCGAGCACAGGGGTCCGAACACTGAAGCTTTCTTT; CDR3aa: CASSEHRGPNTEAFF
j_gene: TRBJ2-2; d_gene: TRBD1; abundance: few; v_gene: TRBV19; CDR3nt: TGTGCCAGTGAAGGACAGGGCTTAGGCACCGGGGAGCTGTTTTTT; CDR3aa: CASEGQGLGTGELFF
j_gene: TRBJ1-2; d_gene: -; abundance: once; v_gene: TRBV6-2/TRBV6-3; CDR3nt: TGTGCCAGCAGTTACCGGGGGTCCCCACCTCATGGCTACACCTTC; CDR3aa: CASSYRGSPPHGYTF